This T cell receptor beta chain originates from a study of T cell repertoires in aging, cancer and after chemotherapy. Study context: Donors were grouped into six age bands spanning 30 or younger through 70 or older.

This clonotype occurred once. Its antigen is not identified. At one end the junction does not follow the germline gene, possibly because of a read error. A mixed TRB-A/B primer pool amplified rearranged TRB by multiplex touch-down PCR. Using its own MiXCR run on the multiplex PCR reads, TCRdb lists one record per CDR3 protein. The table lists over 3,000 distinct CDR3 sequences, 30% to 40% of them singletons. CDR3 length equals 19 residues. CDR1 is SGHNT, CDR2 YYREEE, per germline (reference sequence). Peripheral blood genomic DNA, not sorted cells or RNA, was the template. General study points: Rebound thymic output was suggested by rising median generation probability during chemotherapy in each cancer cohort. In cancer patients, declining TCR diversity with age involved lost richness and lost evenness. No conclusions about immunological memory after chemotherapy can be drawn from the repertoire data.

The TCR sequence derives from a human donor in good health. The chain recombines TRBV5-4 with TRBJ2-3; 15 positions agree with TRBD2. Specimen: blood. CDR3 sequence reads: CASSWGLAGGRERTDTQYF. CDR3 nucleotides: TGCGCCAGCAGCTGGGGACTAGCGGGGGGCCGGGAGCGCACAGATACGCAGTATTTT.